The text below deals with one T cell receptor beta chain. This clonotype was counted a few times. Its antigen is still unknown. Per-nucleotide qualities are absent, and no much larger clonotype sits a single base away. The meaning of the sample's time point label: around 47 days after influenza vaccine administration. The sample originates from a study of response to subunit inactivated influenza vaccine (dated by TCRdb to about 2018). Study-level background: Deep quantitative profiling of the T cell receptor repertoire was used in the study to follow responses to a trivalent subunit inactivated influenza vaccine. General findings and caveats noted by the study authors: The authors proposed that each seasonal influenza vaccination may bring in only a limited number of new T cells.

For this chain, trimming is 0 bases at the V end and 6 bases at the J end, and the number of junction bases without a gene match is 3. As encoded in the germline V gene, CDR1 is SGHRS while CDR2 is YFSETQ. The CDR3 measures 13 amino acids from cysteine to phenylalanine. Only the CDR3 portion is preserved as DNA: 39 bases, with reading frame beginning at the first base. The library was built by means of RT-PCR. The reads were generated on an Illumina HiSeq 2500. In-frame beta chains were kept once TCRdb had trimmed the public reads at Q25 with fastp and called clones with MiXCR. Rows merge per CDR3 protein into single entries with the most common DNA and genes. Across this sample there are over 450,000 distinct CDR3 sequences, with approximately 12% seen only once. The top ten clonotypes cover about an eighth of the sample.

The chain employs TRBV5-1 and TRBJ2-7; 7 bases in the junction line up with TRBD2. The sequenced sample was PBMCs from blood, obtained roughly 45 days after vaccination. The receptor was derived from a man aged 50-59 years who received an inactivated influenza vaccine. Donor details come from another sample of the same person, matched by shared clones. The DNA sequence is TGCGCCAGCAGCTTGGGCGGGGGAGTCGAGCAGTACTTC. Its protein is CASSLGGGVEQYF.